This T cell receptor beta chain originates from a study of blood T cell repertoires in COVID-19. Study-wide background: The study drew acute and convalescent COVID-19 samples from the United States, Italy and Spain.

Methods used by the authors: Quantification of nucleated cells was approximated via reference gene primer amplification. This table comes from immunoSEQ multiplex PCR, and its TCRdb copy is limited to in-frame clones, with some not included. V and J calls and clone size are given by that table; D and trimming were obtained from the DNA. This table has roughly 410,000 clones, 70% to 90% appearing once. Per the germline V gene, CDR1 is LGHNA and CDR2 is YSLEER. The CDR3 contains 15 residues. Trimming at V came to 0 bases and at J to 9 bases, leaving 8 bases not matched to a gene. Material for sequencing was peripheral blood. The chain combines TRBV4-3 with TRBJ2-1; 7 nucleotides match TRBD1. This receptor was identified in a woman aged 35 to 49 with COVID-19, enrolled during active disease. CDR3 nucleotide sequence: TGCGCCAGCAGCCAAGATGGGACAGTCCATAGTGAGCAGTTCTTC. This translates into CASSQDGTVHSEQFF.